This T cell receptor (beta chain) was recovered during a study of CD8 T cells in ankylosing spondylitis. Whole-study findings and limits: Significant enrichment of disease-linked clones was reported in matched ankylosing spondylitis synovial fluid. Blood from ankylosing spondylitis patients appeared to carry a characteristic roughly 8-variant TCR beta motif.

Each TCR beta library was made by quantitative 5'-RACE that incorporated molecular barcodes. MiXCR, run by TCRdb on the 5' RACE reads, gives a single entry per CDR3 protein. The sample yields fewer than 550,000 distinct CDR3 sequences, 5.3% seen once. Germline V gives CDR1 SGHTA, CDR2 FQGNSA. The CDR3 contains 12 residues. V lost 5 bases and J lost 10, with 12 bases in between. This clonotype occurred many times. Its target is not known. This sequence was found in a male donor with ankylosing spondylitis. The chain recombines TRBV7-2 with TRBJ2-1; D is unclear. Sample: blood, either unsorted or a sorted T cell fraction (not recorded which). CDR3: CASSPMGWEQFF. The DNA of the CDR3 is TGTGCCAGCAGCCCGATGGGGTGGGAGCAGTTCTTC.